The rows below give T cell receptor beta chains drawn from one sample of a study of OX40 agonist ivuxolimab in advanced cancers. The repertoire was sequenced with immunoSEQ multiplex PCR; TCRdb's copy has only in-frame clones and lacks some. The data contain about 72,000 clones, roughly 89% of them singletons. The sequences come from CD4+ or CD8+ T cells sorted from blood, collected in a trial of the OX40 agonist ivuxolimab. The receptors come from an adult with an advanced solid tumor such as melanoma, head and neck, liver or kidney cancer. The CDR3 runs from the conserved cysteine through the conserved F or W. Each record gives: D gene, V gene, J gene, CDR3 protein. D genes are given only for firm matches.

d_gene: TRBD2; v_gene: TRBV29-1; j_gene: TRBJ2-1; CDR3aa: CSVGASGSRSEQFF
d_gene: NA; v_gene: TRBV15; j_gene: TRBJ1-2; CDR3aa: CATSLRHPGEGGYTF
d_gene: TRBD1; v_gene: TRBV16; j_gene: TRBJ1-1; CDR3aa: CASSQGTGGVGSTEAFF
d_gene: NA; v_gene: TRBV6-6; j_gene: TRBJ1-1; CDR3aa: CASSYGWGQNTEAFF
d_gene: NA; v_gene: TRBV18; j_gene: TRBJ2-3; CDR3aa: CASSLRGADTQYF
d_gene: TRBD2; v_gene: TRBV10-2; j_gene: TRBJ2-2; CDR3aa: CASSESGGTGELFF
d_gene: NA; v_gene: TRBV14; j_gene: TRBJ2-7; CDR3aa: CASSRREGAQYF
d_gene: TRBD2; v_gene: TRBV5-6; j_gene: TRBJ2-1; CDR3aa: CASGAGVRNEQFF
d_gene: TRBD2; v_gene: TRBV7-2; j_gene: TRBJ2-1; CDR3aa: CASSLERGPYNEQFF
d_gene: TRBD1; v_gene: TRBV18; j_gene: TRBJ2-7; CDR3aa: CASSPKGQSREQYF
d_gene: NA; v_gene: TRBV7-9; j_gene: TRBJ1-1; CDR3aa: CASSPPGGRMNTEAFF
d_gene: NA; v_gene: TRBV5-1; j_gene: TRBJ1-1; CDR3aa: CASSTGATGEAFF
d_gene: NA; v_gene: TRBV5-1; j_gene: TRBJ1-3; CDR3aa: CASSSGLSGNTIYF
d_gene: NA; v_gene: TRBV18; j_gene: TRBJ1-1; CDR3aa: CASSPARMAGEAFF
d_gene: NA; v_gene: TRBV7-8; j_gene: TRBJ2-7; CDR3aa: CASSRGNEQYF
d_gene: TRBD1; v_gene: TRBV5-1; j_gene: TRBJ1-1; CDR3aa: CASSFGQGVTEAFF
d_gene: NA; v_gene: TRBV30; j_gene: TRBJ2-1; CDR3aa: CAWGAWGVYEQFF
d_gene: NA; v_gene: TRBV5-6; j_gene: TRBJ1-3; CDR3aa: CASSRRSGNTIYF
d_gene: NA; v_gene: TRBV5-5; j_gene: TRBJ2-3; CDR3aa: CASSPDGSTDTQYF
d_gene: TRBD2; v_gene: TRBV9; j_gene: TRBJ2-7; CDR3aa: CASSREGRDVEQYF
d_gene: NA; v_gene: TRBV4-1; j_gene: TRBJ1-2; CDR3aa: CASSQGDVRRDYGYTF
d_gene: NA; v_gene: TRBV7-2; j_gene: TRBJ2-7; CDR3aa: CASGVQGIAYEQYF
d_gene: NA; v_gene: TRBV10-2; j_gene: TRBJ1-1; CDR3aa: CASSESVARRMNTEAFF
d_gene: NA; v_gene: TRBV7-2; j_gene: TRBJ1-1; CDR3aa: CASSSRTVEAFF
d_gene: NA; v_gene: TRBV18; j_gene: TRBJ1-5; CDR3aa: CASSPSGGQGSQPQHF
d_gene: TRBD2; v_gene: TRBV4-1; j_gene: TRBJ2-5; CDR3aa: CASSQGLAGTQETQYF
d_gene: TRBD2; v_gene: TRBV5-4; j_gene: TRBJ2-7; CDR3aa: CASSTGGQGRNYEQYF
d_gene: NA; v_gene: TRBV27; j_gene: TRBJ2-1; CDR3aa: CASTPRLYSYNEQFF
d_gene: NA; v_gene: TRBV7-9; j_gene: TRBJ1-2; CDR3aa: CASSPGEVYGYTF
d_gene: NA; v_gene: TRBV10-3; j_gene: TRBJ2-1; CDR3aa: CAISPNRDEQFF
d_gene: NA; v_gene: TRBV29-1; j_gene: TRBJ2-5; CDR3aa: CSVVLAQETQYF
d_gene: TRBD1; v_gene: TRBV6-6; j_gene: TRBJ2-7; CDR3aa: CASSSTGTVAYEQYF
d_gene: NA; v_gene: TRBV9; j_gene: TRBJ2-1; CDR3aa: CASSYYRGRDEQFF
d_gene: NA; v_gene: TRBV5-6; j_gene: TRBJ1-5; CDR3aa: CASSSGQPNQPQHF
d_gene: TRBD2; v_gene: TRBV4-1; j_gene: TRBJ2-1; CDR3aa: CASRQPTSGQRNEQFF
d_gene: NA; v_gene: TRBV9; j_gene: TRBJ1-4; CDR3aa: CASSPAPTTNEKLFF
d_gene: NA; v_gene: TRBV2; j_gene: TRBJ2-3; CDR3aa: CASSWGFGGTDTQYF
d_gene: TRBD2; v_gene: TRBV6-1; j_gene: TRBJ2-3; CDR3aa: CASTGQREGSDTQYF
d_gene: NA; v_gene: TRBV28; j_gene: TRBJ1-4; CDR3aa: CASSRWGSNEKLFF
d_gene: TRBD1; v_gene: TRBV7-2; j_gene: TRBJ1-2; CDR3aa: CASSIGQGYGYTF
d_gene: TRBD2; v_gene: TRBV5-1; j_gene: TRBJ2-1; CDR3aa: CASSTQTSGGANEQFF
d_gene: TRBD2; v_gene: TRBV6-1; j_gene: TRBJ2-3; CDR3aa: CASSEAGGGITDTQYF
d_gene: TRBD1; v_gene: TRBV18; j_gene: TRBJ1-5; CDR3aa: CASSPWGQGRGSNQPQHF
d_gene: NA; v_gene: TRBV18; j_gene: TRBJ1-2; CDR3aa: CASSRGHGYGYTF
d_gene: NA; v_gene: TRBV18; j_gene: TRBJ2-6; CDR3aa: CASREVTGANVLTF
d_gene: NA; v_gene: TRBV6-4; j_gene: TRBJ2-3; CDR3aa: CASSEGTDTQYF
d_gene: NA; v_gene: TRBV5-1; j_gene: TRBJ2-2; CDR3aa: CASSTWAGNTGELFF
d_gene: NA; v_gene: TRBV7-9; j_gene: TRBJ1-2; CDR3aa: CAAGGEFYGYTF
d_gene: NA; v_gene: TRBV6-5; j_gene: TRBJ2-4; CDR3aa: CASRPDTAFYIQYF
d_gene: NA; v_gene: TRBV4-2; j_gene: TRBJ1-1; CDR3aa: CASSQEGRGGFF
d_gene: TRBD1; v_gene: TRBV29-1; j_gene: TRBJ1-2; CDR3aa: CSAEGAAYGYTF
d_gene: TRBD1; v_gene: TRBV5-5; j_gene: TRBJ1-2; CDR3aa: CASSRDRVGRDYGYTF
d_gene: NA; v_gene: TRBV5-1; j_gene: TRBJ2-2; CDR3aa: CASSLARGGRANTGELFF
d_gene: NA; v_gene: TRBV4-1; j_gene: TRBJ1-1; CDR3aa: CASSQVVGMTEAFF